In its sample, the clone carrying this T cell receptor (beta chain) was seen a few times. V lost 2 bases, J lost 5 bases, and 10 bases lay in between. The CDR3 totals 14 residues. Germline loops: CDR1 SGHDT, CDR2 YYEEEE. This entry comes from a study of T-cell reconstitution after alpha-beta-depleted transplantation in children. Unique molecular identifiers were used in preparing the TCRbeta library. A single record per CDR3 protein comes from TCRdb applying MiXCR to the PCR reads. Of around 600,000 distinct CDR3 sequences listed, approximately 15% are singletons. The clonotype originates from a human donor who donated a stem cell graft to a child with acute myeloid leukemia. This sequence joins TRBV5-6 and TRBJ2-2, with D maybe TRBD2 (7 bases). This material consisted of PBMCs from the stem cell graft donor, taken from the stem cell graft. CDR3 DNA sequence: TGTGCCAGCAGCTTACAGGGAGGGACCGGGGAGCTGTTTTTT. Translation: CASSLQGGTGELFF.